This TCR beta chain was recovered during a study of blood T cell repertoires in COVID-19. Turning to the study itself: COVID-19 samples, acute and convalescent, were from the United States, Italy and Spain.

The CDR3 has 13 residues. The ends lost 3 bases at V and 9 bases at J; junction bases unmatched: 3. Germline V CDR1 and CDR2: KGHSH, LQKENI. Per the original methods: Reference gene primer amplification gave nucleated cell count estimates. Clones were sequenced by immunoSEQ multiplex PCR, and TCRdb holds only the in-frame ones, with some missing. That table is the source of V, J and clone size, and D and trimming were worked out from the DNA. This table holds roughly 200,000 clones, approximately 81% found once. The sequence was obtained from a woman of 80 years or more with COVID-19, enrolled during active disease. Sample: peripheral blood. The chain has TRBV18 and TRBJ2-2; TRBD2 matches 8 bases. The CDR3 DNA sequence: TGTGCCAGCTCACCGGGACTAGATCGGGAGCTGTTTTTT. This codes for CASSPGLDRELFF.